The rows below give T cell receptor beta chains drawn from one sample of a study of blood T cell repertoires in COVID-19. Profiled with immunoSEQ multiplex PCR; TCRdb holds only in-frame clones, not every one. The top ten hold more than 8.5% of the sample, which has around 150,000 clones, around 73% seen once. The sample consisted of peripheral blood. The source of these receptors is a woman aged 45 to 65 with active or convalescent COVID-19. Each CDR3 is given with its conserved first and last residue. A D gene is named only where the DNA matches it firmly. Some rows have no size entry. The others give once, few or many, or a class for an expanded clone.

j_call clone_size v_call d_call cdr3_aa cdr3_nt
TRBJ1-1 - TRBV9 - CASSVLGGASNTEAFF TGTGCCAGCAGCGTCTTAGGCGGGGCTTCTAACACTGAAGCTTTCTTT
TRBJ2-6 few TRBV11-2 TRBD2 CASSLDTSGAGANVLTF TGTGCCAGCAGCTTAGATACTAGCGGGGCTGGGGCCAACGTCCTGACTTTC
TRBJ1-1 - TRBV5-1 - CASSLMDSLNTEAFF TGCGCCAGCAGCTTGATGGACAGCCTGAACACTGAAGCTTTCTTT
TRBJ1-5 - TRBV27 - CASRFGGSSNQPQHF TGTGCCAGCCGCTTCGGGGGTTCCAGCAATCAGCCCCAGCATTTT
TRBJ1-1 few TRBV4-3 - CASSQVLNMNTEAFF TGCGCCAGCAGCCAAGTCCTGAACATGAACACTGAAGCTTTCTTT
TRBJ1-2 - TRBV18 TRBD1 CASSPQTGIYGYTF TGTGCCAGCTCACCACAGACAGGGATTTATGGCTACACCTTC
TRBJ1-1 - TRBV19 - CASTRRGNTEAFF TGTGCCAGTACGAGGAGGGGGAACACTGAAGCTTTCTTT
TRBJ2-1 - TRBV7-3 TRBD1 CASSQPTGTGYNEQFF TGTGCCAGCAGCCAACCCACCGGGACAGGATACAATGAGCAGTTCTTC
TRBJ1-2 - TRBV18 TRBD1 CASSPQGASNYGYTF TGTGCCAGCTCACCACAGGGGGCATCTAACTATGGCTACACCTTC
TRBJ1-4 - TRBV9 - CASSPRQSTNEKLFF TGTGCCAGCAGCCCGCGACAATCAACTAATGAAAAACTGTTTTTT
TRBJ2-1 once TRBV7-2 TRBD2 CASSSAGLAGGGEQFF TGTGCCAGCAGCTCAGCGGGACTAGCGGGAGGAGGTGAGCAGTTCTTC
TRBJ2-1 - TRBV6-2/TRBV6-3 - CASSYSFRNEQFF TGTGCCAGCAGTTACTCGTTTCGGAATGAGCAGTTCTTC
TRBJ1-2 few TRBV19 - CASSTDTYGYTF TGTGCCAGTAGTACGGACACCTATGGCTACACCTTC
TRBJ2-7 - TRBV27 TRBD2 CASIKAGGSYEQYF TGTGCCAGCATAAAAGCGGGAGGCTCCTACGAGCAGTACTTC
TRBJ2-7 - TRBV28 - CASRNSGTGSYEQYF TGTGCCAGCAGAAATTCCGGGACTGGCTCCTACGAGCAGTACTTC
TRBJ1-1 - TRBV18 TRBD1 CASSFDRVGNTEAFF TGTGCCAGCTCCTTCGACAGGGTGGGGAACACTGAAGCTTTCTTT
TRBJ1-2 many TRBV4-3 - CASSQDRYGYTF TGCGCCAGCAGCCAAGACCGGTATGGCTACACCTTC
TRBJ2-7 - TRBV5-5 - CASSLVARSAYEQYF TGTGCCAGCAGCTTGGTGGCTAGGAGCGCCTACGAGCAGTACTTC
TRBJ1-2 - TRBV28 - CASSLTVNYGYTF TGTGCCAGCAGTCTTACAGTTAACTATGGCTACACCTTC
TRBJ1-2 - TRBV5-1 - CASSLWGEDRATNYGYTF TGCGCCAGCAGCTTGTGGGGTGAGGACAGAGCTACTAACTATGGCTACACCTTC
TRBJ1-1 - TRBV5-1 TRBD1 CASSWDWDRGRTEAFF TGCGCCAGCAGCTGGGACTGGGACAGGGGGCGAACTGAAGCTTTCTTT
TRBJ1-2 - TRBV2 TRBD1 CASSRDRAGGYTF TGTGCCAGCAGTCGGGACAGGGCAGGTGGCTACACCTTC
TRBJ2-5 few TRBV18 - CASSPMAGVQETQYF TGTGCCAGCTCACCAATGGCAGGGGTCCAAGAGACCCAGTACTTC
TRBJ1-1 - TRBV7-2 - CASSLRFAENTEAFF TGTGCCAGCAGCTTACGATTCGCGGAGAACACTGAAGCTTTCTTT
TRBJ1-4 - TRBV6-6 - CASSNRGEKLFF TGTGCCAGCAGCAACCGGGGTGAAAAACTGTTTTTT
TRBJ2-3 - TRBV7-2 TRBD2 CASSLLAGGPDTQYF TGTGCCAGCAGTTTACTAGCGGGAGGGCCAGATACGCAGTATTTT
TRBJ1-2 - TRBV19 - CASSPGTTNYGYTF TGTGCCAGTAGTCCCGGGACAACTAACTATGGCTACACCTTC
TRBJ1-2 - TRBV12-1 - CASSFEVRGRRGYTF TGTGCCAGCAGCTTTGAGGTGAGGGGGCGGAGAGGCTACACCTTC
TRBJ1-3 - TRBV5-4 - CASSLEVGVSGNTIYF TGTGCCAGCAGCCTGGAAGTAGGAGTCTCTGGAAACACCATATATTTT
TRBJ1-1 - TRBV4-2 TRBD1 CASSQDPARGRGTEAFF TGTGCCAGCAGCCAAGATCCTGCCAGGGGGCGCGGGACTGAAGCTTTCTTT